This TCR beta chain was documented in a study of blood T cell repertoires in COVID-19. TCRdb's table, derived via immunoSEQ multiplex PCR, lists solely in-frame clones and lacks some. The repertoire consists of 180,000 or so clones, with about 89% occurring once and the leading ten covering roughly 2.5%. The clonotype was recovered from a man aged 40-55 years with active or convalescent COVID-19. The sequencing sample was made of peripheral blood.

The CDR3 loop reads CASTTNGRYDEQFF. In DNA, the CDR3 is TGTGCCAGCACCACCAATGGGAGATACGATGAGCAGTTCTTC. The J gene is TRBJ2-1, the V gene TRBV6-5; a possible D gene is TRBD2 (5 bases). The CDR3 covers 14 residues. Per the germline V gene, CDR1 is MNHEY and CDR2 is SVGAGI. V lost 7 bases and J lost 8, with 18 bases in between.